The source of this TCR gamma chain is a study of gamma delta lymphoproliferative disorders and STAT genes (dated by TCRdb to between 2018 and 2020). Study-level background: Of the 9 Tgammadelta LGLL patients who were sequenced, 5 followed an indolent course, while 4 had symptomatic disease. The LymphoTrack Dx TCRG Assay was used to build gamma-chain libraries from a minimum of 50 ng of genomic DNA. The TCR-sequenced pilot group comprised under 10 Tgammadelta large granular lymphocyte leukemia patients and a couple of hepatosplenic T-cell lymphoma patients. Because no corresponding Invivoscribe delta assay was available, delta-chain libraries were prepared according to the standard operating procedure of the EuroClonality-NGS working group. To confirm results, a couple of gamma-chain samples and all delta-chain samples were sequenced twice. The study profiled TCR gamma and delta CDR3 repertoires by deep sequencing in Tgammadelta lymphoproliferative disease patients and healthy controls, within a larger immunophenotypic and STAT-mutation study. The paper as a whole reports these results and caveats: The authors pointed out that NGS specificity may be lower at low frequencies, so whether leukemic clones are public or private needs to be confirmed. In whole-repertoire clustering, patient gamma repertoires grouped separately from healthy controls, whereas delta repertoires showed no separation between groups. Leukemic cells were skewed toward terminal effectors, whereas control T cells likely spanned varied maturation stages, a difference potentially limiting comparisons between patients and controls. Nearly all major patient gamma and delta clonotypes were public, shared with at least one healthy donor; only a couple of gamma clonotypes were private to disease.

In both library methods, multiplex PCR was carried out with primers targeting conserved V and J regions of the TCR genes. Purified and pooled amplicons were sequenced on an Illumina MiSeq platform. The source study handled its data this way. V(D)J alignment, clonotype assembly and translation were done with MiXCR, while functionality assessment and CDR3 repertoire analyses were done with VDJtools. The IMGT definition of CDR3 was applied, and only productive sequences using functional genes were analyzed, with ORF genes and pseudogenes left out. Identical amino acid CDR3s of major clonotypes (frequency >=5%) were searched for across all patients and controls using a custom Python script. Clonotype frequencies in patients versus controls were compared with a one-sided non-parametric Wilcoxon test. TCRdb called clones afresh from the public reads with CATT; identical DNA rows were later merged. These V and J calls rely on TCRdb rather than the paper's analysis. Present in this sample are around 2,400 gamma-chain clones, around a tenth of which were seen just once. Of the sample, about 60% is held by the ten largest clones.

A word on this clone: What this receptor recognizes is not known. Qualities for individual bases were not recorded, and no much larger clone is one base off.

For TCR sequencing, genomic DNA was taken from peripheral blood mononuclear cells isolated from both patients and controls. The sequenced patients had a median age of about 65 years and comprised roughly five males and six or seven females. Patients were recruited at a single hematology unit in Padova, Italy, and were reclassified according to 2017 WHO criteria for T-LGLL or HSTCL. Every patient sample was obtained either before therapy or while the patient was off therapy. This clonotype originated in a human donor with gamma-delta T-cell large granular lymphocyte leukemia. The sequenced material came from blood.

The nucleotide sequence is TGTGCCACCTGGGCCACCTTTTATAAGAAACTCTTT. The resulting protein is CATWATFYKKLF. The chain uses TRGV8 and TRGJ1 or TRGJ2. The J gene was not available in TCRdb and was assigned here by matching the DNA to germline segments. The CDR3 runs 12 residues from the cysteine to the phenylalanine. Only the CDR3 region is kept as DNA, spanning 36 bases read in frame from base 1. V is trimmed back by 5 bases and J by 6 bases, and the junction contains 7 bases that no gene match accounts for. The germline V gene yields VENAVY for CDR1 and YDSYNSRV for CDR2.